This passage covers 8 T cell receptor beta chains from one sample sequenced in a study of read filtering for tumor transcriptome and immune sequencing. From roughly 400 ng of RNA, a library with molecular barcoded alpha/delta and beta/gamma adaptors was made. MiXCR, run by TCRdb on the reads, gives a single entry per CDR3 protein. This table holds roughly 130,000 distinct CDR3 sequences, 10% to 15% found once. The material sequenced was a population of CD138-negative cells sorted from bone marrow. The receptors here all came from a donor aged 40 or over with multiple myeloma.

There are many counts of this clonotype. This chain links TRBV7-6 with TRBJ2-5, with D uncertain. CDR3 length: 14 amino acids. The germline gives CDR1 SGHVS, CDR2 FNYEAQ. The V and J ends lost 1 base and 5 bases respectively, with 11 bases between them. CDR3 sequence reads: CASSLEASGETQYF. As DNA, the CDR3 is TGTGCCAGCAGCTTAGAGGCTAGTGGCGAGACCCAGTACTTC.

This clonotype was seen many times. In DNA form, the CDR3 reads TGCAGTGCTAGAGCGGCGACAGGGAGTCGAATGAATGAGCAGTTCTTC. Residues: CSARAATGSRMNEQFF. V and J are TRBV20-1 and TRBJ2-1, with 7 bases aligning to TRBD1. The germline V gene has CDR1 DFQATT and CDR2 SNEGSKA (reference sequence). With 1 base clipped from V and 7 bases from J, the junction kept 13 bases outside the gene matches. CDR3 length: 16 residues.

This clonotype was seen many times. This rearrangement joins TRBV20-1 to TRBJ1-1; 9 bases align to TRBD1. V shed 6 bases and J 4 bases; nucleotides not matched to a gene: 12. Germline values: CDR1 DFQATT, CDR2 SNEGSKA (reference sequence). CDR3 length: 15 residues. The CDR3 bases are TGCAGTGCCAAACCCCTACAGGGGGCGTTCACTGAAGCTTTCTTT. It yields the protein CSAKPLQGAFTEAFF.

This clonotype was detected many times. The chain uses TRBV5-1 and TRBJ1-4; D uncertain. V was pared by 1 base and J by 0 bases, with 16 bases between. The V gene's germline CDR1 is SGHRS and CDR2 YFSETQ. This CDR3 has 18 amino acids. The DNA for the CDR3 is TGCGCCAGCAGCTTGTACCCGCAGGCTACCACAACTAATGAAAAACTGTTTTTT. Its translation: CASSLYPQATTTNEKLFF.

This clonotype was counted ten times or more. The chain has TRBV12-3 or TRBV12-4 and TRBJ1-2; no definite D call. The V and J ends lost 8 bases and 2 bases respectively, with 24 bases between them. The CDR3 sequence is 17 residues long. Here the CDR3 DNA reads TGTGCCAGCGCAGGCCCATCCTCCGGCCAGTTAAACTATGGCTACACCTTC. Translation: CASAGPSSGQLNYGYTF.

This clonotype has a single count. The chain is built from TRBV3-1 and TRBJ1-2, with 7 bases lining up with TRBD1. The CDR3 is 13 amino acids. The V and J ends lost 4 bases and 3 bases, in that order; junction bases with no gene match: 2. Germline V CDR1 and CDR2: LGHDT, YNNKEL (reference sequence). The CDR3 DNA sequence: TGTGCCAGCAGCCGACAGGGAGACTATGGCTACACCTTC. Encoded protein: CASSRQGDYGYTF. The full variable domain, its missing parts supplied by reference TRBV3-1 and TRBJ1-2, is DTAVSQTPKYLVTQMGNDKSIKCEQNLGHDTMYWYKQDSKKFLKIMFSYNNKELIINETVPNRFSPKSPDKAHLNLHINSLELGDSAVYFCASSRQGDYGYTFGSGTRLTVV.

This clonotype showed up just a few times. V and J are TRBV30 and TRBJ2-5; D is undetermined. The CDR3 has 13 residues. With 0 bases removed from V and 4 bases from J, the gap between germline ends came to 9 bases. Per the germline V gene, CDR1 is GTSNPN and CDR2 is SVGIG (reference sequence). The CDR3 reads CAWSVGRRETQYF. CDR3 in DNA: TGTGCCTGGAGTGTAGGTAGGAGAGAGACCCAGTACTTC.

In its sample, this clonotype was seen a few times. The genes are TRBV5-1 and TRBJ2-5, with D possibly matching TRBD1 (5 bases). CDR1 SGHRS and CDR2 YFSETQ come from the germline V gene. The CDR3 runs to 14 residues. V was shortened by 0 bases and J by 1 base, with 7 bases between the two germline ends. CDR3 region: CASSLGQRQETQYF. The CDR3 bases are TGCGCCAGCAGCTTGGGACAGCGCCAAGAGACCCAGTACTTC.